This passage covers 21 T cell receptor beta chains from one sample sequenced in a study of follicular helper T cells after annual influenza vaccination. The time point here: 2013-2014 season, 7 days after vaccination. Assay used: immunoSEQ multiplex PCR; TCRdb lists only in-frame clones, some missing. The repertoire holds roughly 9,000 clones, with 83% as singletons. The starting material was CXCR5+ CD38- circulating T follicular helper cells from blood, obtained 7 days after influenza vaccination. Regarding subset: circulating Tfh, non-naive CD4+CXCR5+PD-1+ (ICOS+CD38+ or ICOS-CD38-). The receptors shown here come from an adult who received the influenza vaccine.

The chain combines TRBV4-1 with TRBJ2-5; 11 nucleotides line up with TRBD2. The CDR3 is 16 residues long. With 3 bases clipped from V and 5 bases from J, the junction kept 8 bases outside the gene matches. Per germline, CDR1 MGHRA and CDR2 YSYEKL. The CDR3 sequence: CASSQEPSGRIETQYF. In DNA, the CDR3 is TGCGCCAGCAGCCAGGAGCCTAGCGGGAGGATCGAGACCCAGTACTTC.

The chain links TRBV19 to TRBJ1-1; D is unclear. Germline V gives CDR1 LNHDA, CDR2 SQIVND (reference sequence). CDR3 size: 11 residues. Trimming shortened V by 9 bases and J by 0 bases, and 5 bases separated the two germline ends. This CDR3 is CASFMNTEAFF. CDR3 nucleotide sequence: TGTGCCAGCTTTATGAACACTGAAGCTTTCTTT.

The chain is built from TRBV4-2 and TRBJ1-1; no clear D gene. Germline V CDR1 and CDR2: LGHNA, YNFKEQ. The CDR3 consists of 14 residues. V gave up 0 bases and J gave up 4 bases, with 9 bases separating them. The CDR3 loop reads CASSQDSGSTEAFF. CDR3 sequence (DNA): TGTGCCAGCAGCCAAGATTCGGGGTCCACTGAAGCTTTCTTT.

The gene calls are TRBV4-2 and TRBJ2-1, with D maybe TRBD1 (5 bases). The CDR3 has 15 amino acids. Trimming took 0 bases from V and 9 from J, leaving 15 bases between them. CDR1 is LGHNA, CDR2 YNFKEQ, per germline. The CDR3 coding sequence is TGTGCCAGCAGCCAAGAGGGTGGCCAGGGATTTGAGCAGTTCTTC. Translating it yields CASSQEGGQGFEQFF.

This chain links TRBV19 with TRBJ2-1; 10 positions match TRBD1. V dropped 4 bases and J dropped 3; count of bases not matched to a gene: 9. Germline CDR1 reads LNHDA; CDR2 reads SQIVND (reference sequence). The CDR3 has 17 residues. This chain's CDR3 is CASSTIGRDRGYNEQFF. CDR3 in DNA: TGTGCCAGTAGTACCATCGGCCGGGACAGGGGCTACAATGAGCAGTTCTTC.

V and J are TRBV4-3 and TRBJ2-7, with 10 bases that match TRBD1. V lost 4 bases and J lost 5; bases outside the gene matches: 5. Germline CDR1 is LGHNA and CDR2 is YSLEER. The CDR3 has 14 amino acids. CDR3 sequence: CASSLGTGANEQYF. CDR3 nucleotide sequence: TGCGCCAGCAGCCTGGGGACAGGGGCCAACGAGCAGTACTTC.

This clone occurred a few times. As DNA, the CDR3 is TGTGCCAGCAGCTTTGCTGCCAGCGGGAAGGGCAATGAGCAGTTCTTC. Its translation: CASSFAASGKGNEQFF. The J gene is TRBJ2-1, the V gene TRBV7-9, with 7 bases lining up with TRBD2. The CDR3 sequence is 16 residues long. In germline, CDR1 is SEHNR, CDR2 FQNEAQ (reference sequence). With V trimmed by 3 bases and J by 6 bases, 11 bases remained unmatched.

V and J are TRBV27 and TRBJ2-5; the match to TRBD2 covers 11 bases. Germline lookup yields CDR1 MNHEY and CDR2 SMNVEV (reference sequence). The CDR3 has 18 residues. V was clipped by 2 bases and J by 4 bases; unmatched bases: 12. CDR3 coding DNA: TGTGCCAGCAGTTTAAGCGCTAGCGGGGGGCTCGTGGGAGAGACCCAGTACTTC. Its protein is CASSLSASGGLVGETQYF.

The CDR3 spells CAWSIPGHGEEQYF. The CDR3 DNA reads as TGTGCCTGGAGTATTCCGGGACATGGTGAGGAGCAGTACTTC. This rearrangement joins TRBV30 to TRBJ2-7; possibly TRBD1 for D (6 bases). V was cut by 2 bases and J by 7 bases, with 18 bases left in between. Germline V lookup: CDR1 GTSNPN, CDR2 SVGIG (reference sequence). This CDR3 has 14 residues.

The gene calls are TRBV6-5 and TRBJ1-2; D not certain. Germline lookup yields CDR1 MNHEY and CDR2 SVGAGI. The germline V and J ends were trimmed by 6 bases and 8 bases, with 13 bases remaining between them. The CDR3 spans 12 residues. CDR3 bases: TGTGCCAGCAGAGTTTCAACGGGGGGCTACACCTTC. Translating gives CASRVSTGGYTF.

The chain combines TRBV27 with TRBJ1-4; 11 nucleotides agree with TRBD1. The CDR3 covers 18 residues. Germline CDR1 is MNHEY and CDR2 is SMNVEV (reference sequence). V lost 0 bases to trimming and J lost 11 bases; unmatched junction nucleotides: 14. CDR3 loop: CASSLSPGTGGYMGKLFF. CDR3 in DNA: TGTGCCAGCAGTTTATCACCCGGGACAGGGGGGTATATGGGGAAACTGTTTTTT.

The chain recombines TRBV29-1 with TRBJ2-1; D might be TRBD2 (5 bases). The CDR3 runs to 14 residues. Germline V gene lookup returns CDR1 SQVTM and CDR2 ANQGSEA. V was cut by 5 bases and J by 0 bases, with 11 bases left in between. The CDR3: CSVWTVSSYNEQFF. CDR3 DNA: TGCAGCGTTTGGACTGTGAGCTCCTACAATGAGCAGTTCTTC.

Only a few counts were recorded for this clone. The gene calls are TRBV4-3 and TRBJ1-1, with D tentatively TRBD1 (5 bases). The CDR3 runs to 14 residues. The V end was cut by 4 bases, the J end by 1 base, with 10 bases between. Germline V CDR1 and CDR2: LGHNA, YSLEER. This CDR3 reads CASSRATENTEAFF. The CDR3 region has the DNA TGCGCCAGCAGCCGGGCGACAGAGAACACTGAAGCTTTCTTT.

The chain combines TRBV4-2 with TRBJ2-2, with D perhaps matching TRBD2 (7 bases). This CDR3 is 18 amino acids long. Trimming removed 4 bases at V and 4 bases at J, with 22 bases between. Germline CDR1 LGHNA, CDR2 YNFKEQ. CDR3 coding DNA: TGTGCCAGCAGCCCCGACTCGGGGGGCGGCTCCACCACCGGGGAGCTGTTTTTT. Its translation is CASSPDSGGGSTTGELFF.

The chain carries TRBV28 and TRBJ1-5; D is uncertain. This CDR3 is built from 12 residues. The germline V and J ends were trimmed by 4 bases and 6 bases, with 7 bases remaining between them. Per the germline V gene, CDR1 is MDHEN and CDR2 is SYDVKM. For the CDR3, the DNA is TGTGCCAGCAGTTCGGGCCCTCAGCCCCAGCATTTT. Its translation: CASSSGPQPQHF.

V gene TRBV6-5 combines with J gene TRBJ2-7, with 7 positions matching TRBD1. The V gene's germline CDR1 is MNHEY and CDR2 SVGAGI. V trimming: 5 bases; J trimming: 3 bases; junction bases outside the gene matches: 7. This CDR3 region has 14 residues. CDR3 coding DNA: TGTGCCAGCAGTCGCCTCGACAGGGTCTACGAGCAGTACTTC. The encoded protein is CASSRLDRVYEQYF.

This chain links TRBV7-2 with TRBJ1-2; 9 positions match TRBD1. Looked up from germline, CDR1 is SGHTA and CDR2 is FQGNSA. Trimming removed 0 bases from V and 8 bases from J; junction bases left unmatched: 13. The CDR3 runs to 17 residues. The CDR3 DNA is TGTGCCAGCAGCTTAGCGAGGGAACAGGGGGCTGCCAGGGGCTACACCTTC. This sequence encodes CASSLAREQGAARGYTF. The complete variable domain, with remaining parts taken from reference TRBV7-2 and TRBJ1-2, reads GAGVSQSPSNKVTEKGKDVELRCDPISGHTALYWYRQSLGQGLEFLIYFQGNSAPDKSGLPSDRFSAERTGGSVSTLTIQRTQQEDSAVYLCASSLAREQGAARGYTFGSGTRLTVV.

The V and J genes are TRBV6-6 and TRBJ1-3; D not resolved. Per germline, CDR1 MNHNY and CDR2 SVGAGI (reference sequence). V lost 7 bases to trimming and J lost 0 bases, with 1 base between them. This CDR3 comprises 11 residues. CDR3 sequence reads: CASTSGNTIYF. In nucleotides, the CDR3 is TGTGCCAGCACCTCTGGAAACACCATATATTTT.

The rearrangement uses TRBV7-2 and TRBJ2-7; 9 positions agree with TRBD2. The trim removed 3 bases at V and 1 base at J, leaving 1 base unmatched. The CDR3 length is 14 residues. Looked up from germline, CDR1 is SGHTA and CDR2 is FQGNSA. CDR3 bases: TGTGCCAGCAGCTTTAGCGGGGGATCCTACGAGCAGTACTTC. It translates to CASSFSGGSYEQYF.

DNA for the CDR3: TGTGCCAGCAGCACTTATTCGGCCAGGGCCGAGACCCAGTACTTC. It yields the protein CASSTYSARAETQYF. This sequence joins TRBV7-2 and TRBJ2-5, with D maybe TRBD1 (5 bases). V was trimmed by 5 bases and J by 5 bases, leaving 18 bases between them. The CDR3 is made up of 15 amino acids. Germline CDR1 reads SGHTA; CDR2 reads FQGNSA.

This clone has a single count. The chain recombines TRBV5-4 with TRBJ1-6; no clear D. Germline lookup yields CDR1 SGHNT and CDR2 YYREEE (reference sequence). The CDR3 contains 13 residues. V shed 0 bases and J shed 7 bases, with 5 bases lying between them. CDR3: CASSLGGNSPLHF. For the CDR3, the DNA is TGTGCCAGCAGCTTGGGAGGGAATTCACCCCTCCACTTT.